The clone carrying this T cell receptor beta chain was observed at least ten times. Antigen specificity is unknown. V was pared by 0 bases and J by 0 bases, with 8 bases between. The germline V gene encodes CDR1 SEHNR and CDR2 FQNEAQ (reference sequence). This CDR3 region has 15 residues. The data originate from a study of T cells in Graves' hyperthyroidism and ophthalmopathy. Regarding the study as a whole: Progression to ophthalmopathy was predicted a median of about 6.6 months early.

Individuals with ophthalmopathy presented a Clinical Activity Score of at least 3, a NOSPECS grade of at least 4 and a duration under 3 months. Amplification targeted TCR beta CDR3 regions from RNA transcripts. A first-round RT-PCR of the TCR CDR3 used the HTBI primer set. MiXCR, run by TCRdb on the multiplex PCR reads, gives a single entry per CDR3 protein. The sample contains more than 500,000 distinct CDR3 sequences, about 16% of which appear only once. The gene calls are TRBV7-9 and TRBJ1-1, with D possibly being TRBD1 (6 bases). Sequencing input: blood. The clonotype originates from a woman between 25 and 40 years old with Graves' ophthalmopathy. This chain's CDR3 is CASSLAGHLNTEAFF. In DNA form, the CDR3 reads TGTGCCAGCAGCTTAGCGGGACACCTGAACACTGAAGCTTTCTTT. Combining the CDR3 with reference TRBV7-9 and TRBJ1-1 gives the whole variable domain DTGVSQNPRHKITKRGQNVTFRCDPISEHNRLYWYRQTLGQGPEFLTYFQNEAQLEKSRLLSDRFSAERPKGSFSTLEIQRTEQGDSAMYLCASSLAGHLNTEAFFGQGTRLTVV.